Below, one T cell receptor (beta chain) is given with its context. This sample was taken from a study of cytomegalovirus exposure and HLA in healthy donors. It was with 60 Vbeta and 13 Jbeta primers that the PCR ran. TCRdb's table, derived via immunoSEQ multiplex PCR, lists solely in-frame clones and lacks some. This table holds 150,000 to 200,000 clones, roughly 80% found once. This clonotype was sampled from a male donor in good health and CMV-seronegative. Sequencing was done on a sample of PBMCs.

CDR3 amino acids: CASSLGPTNNQPQHF. CDR3 nucleotide sequence: TGCGCCAGCAGCTTGGGTCCGACAAACAATCAGCCCCAGCATTTT. This chain joins TRBV5-1 and TRBJ1-5; D gene ambiguous. Germline V gene sequence: CDR1 SGHRS, CDR2 YFSETQ. This CDR3 spans 15 amino acids. The V gene lost 0 bases and the J gene lost 3 bases, with 10 bases spanning the gap.